These 18 T cell receptor beta chains originate from one sample sequenced in a study of breast tumors, draining lymph nodes, adjacent tissues. A single record per CDR3 protein comes from TCRdb applying MiXCR to the multiplex PCR reads. Of 150,000 to 200,000 distinct CDR3 sequences detected, roughly a third appear once; the ten largest clones hold about 4.5%. Axillary draining lymph nodes of breast cancer patients supplied the node samples. The specimen was axillary lymph node tissue. The receptor source for this set is a female donor with breast cancer. Some clones in this sample may be carry-over from other donors' samples.

Many counts were recorded for this clonotype. V and J are TRBV20-1 and TRBJ2-7; the D call may be TRBD1 or TRBD2 (7 bases each). The V end was cut by 5 bases, the J end by 4 bases, with 18 bases between. This CDR3 spans 14 amino acids. Germline V lookup: CDR1 DFQATT, CDR2 SNEGSKA (reference sequence). In nucleotides, the CDR3 is TGCAGTGCTCTACATGACAGGGAGGGGTACGAGCAGTACTTC. Translated: CSALHDREGYEQYF.

The sample holds many counts of this clonotype. The CDR3 DNA reads TGTGCCAGTAGTCCAACCTTACTCGGGGGGTACGAGCAGTACTTC. Translating gives CASSPTLLGGYEQYF. The chain employs TRBV19 and TRBJ2-7, with 7 nucleotides matching TRBD2. The CDR3 sequence is 15 residues long. V dropped 5 bases and J dropped 4; count of bases not matched to a gene: 11. The germline V gene encodes CDR1 LNHDA and CDR2 SQIVND (reference sequence).

This clonotype was recorded at least ten times. The chain recombines TRBV20-1 with TRBJ1-3; perhaps TRBD1 as D (5 bases). This CDR3 has 14 residues. V lost 4 bases to trimming and J lost 2 bases, with 12 bases between them. Germline V lookup: CDR1 DFQATT, CDR2 SNEGSKA (reference sequence). The CDR3 loop reads CSAIRDVTGNTIYF. The CDR3 DNA follows: TGCAGTGCTATCAGGGACGTTACTGGAAACACCATATATTTT.

This clonotype was seen a handful of times. A read error is possible here, since a much larger clone lies one base away. The V gene is TRBV12-3 or TRBV12-4, the J gene TRBJ2-5, with D unresolved. Trimming shortened V by 3 bases and J by 5 bases, and 10 bases separated the two germline ends. This CDR3 spans 13 amino acids. CDR3 sequence: CASSFVSGETQYF. The CDR3 DNA reads TGTGCCAGCAGTTTCGTCAGTGGGGAGACCCAGTACTTC.

This chain joins TRBV13 and TRBJ1-3, with D unclear. The germline CDR1 and CDR2 sequences are PRHDT and FYEKMQ (reference sequence). Trimming pared 0 bases from V and 0 bases from J, leaving 15 bases between. The CDR3 is made up of 18 amino acids. The CDR3 reads CASSLGPGRLCSGNTIYF. CDR3 DNA: TGTGCCAGCAGCTTAGGCCCTGGGAGGCTGTGCTCTGGAAACACCATATATTTT.

As to this clonotype: This may stem from a read error, because a much larger clone lies one nucleotide away. The genes are TRBV12-3 or TRBV12-4 and TRBJ2-1; D is perhaps TRBD1 (6 bases). There are 14 residues in the CDR3. The CDR3: CASRLEGTRNEQFF. The CDR3 nucleotides read TGTGCCAGCAGATTAGAGGGGACAAGGAATGAGCAGTTCTTC.

This clonotype was counted at least ten times. DNA for the CDR3: TGTGCCAGCAGTTACTCGGCATTGGTTATTCCAGGTGAAAAACTGTTTTTT. Encoded protein: CASSYSALVIPGEKLFF. The chain recombines TRBV6-5 with TRBJ1-4; no definite D call. CDR1 is MNHEY and CDR2 is SVGAGI in the germline V gene. Trimming shortened V by 0 bases and J by 7 bases, and 18 bases separated the two germline ends. The CDR3 covers 17 residues.

Many counts were recorded for this clonotype. The gene calls are TRBV11-2 and TRBJ2-7; no clear D gene. Germline-derived CDR1 and CDR2 are SGHAT and FQNNGV. Trimming took 5 bases from V and 0 from J, leaving 11 bases between them. The CDR3 is 14 amino acids. The DNA for the CDR3 is TGTGCCAGCAGCCGTGACCCGAGCTCCTACGAGCAGTACTTC. Protein product: CASSRDPSSYEQYF.

This clonotype was observed many times. The V gene is TRBV20-1, the J gene TRBJ2-7; 11 bases are a match to TRBD2. J gave up 2 bases and V 6 bases, and 6 bases lay outside the gene matches. The germline V gene encodes CDR1 DFQATT and CDR2 SNEGSKA (reference sequence). The CDR3 is 14 residues long. The chain's CDR3 is CSAPGTSGTYEQYF. CDR3 nucleotides: TGCAGTGCCCCGGGGACTAGCGGAACCTACGAGCAGTACTTC.

V and J are TRBV29-1 and TRBJ2-3; D might be TRBD2 (6 bases). Trimming left V 5 bases short and J 1 base short, with 13 bases between. From germline, CDR1 is SQVTM and CDR2 ANQGSEA. The length of the CDR3 is 14 residues. The CDR3 here is CSVRDSGRTDTQYF. CDR3 DNA sequence: TGCAGCGTTCGGGACTCCGGACGCACAGATACGCAGTATTTT.

This clonotype was seen many times. The chain joins TRBV29-1 to TRBJ1-1, with no clear D. V was pared by 4 bases and J by 1 base, with 7 bases between. In germline, CDR1 is SQVTM, CDR2 ANQGSEA. CDR3 size: 12 residues. CDR3 loop: CSVVGQNTEAFF. The CDR3 region has the DNA TGCAGCGTTGTCGGGCAGAACACTGAAGCTTTCTTT.

This clonotype was recorded at least ten times. The chain has TRBV20-1 and TRBJ2-6, with D perhaps TRBD2 (5 bases). The CDR3 loop spans 15 amino acids. Germline-derived CDR1 and CDR2 are DFQATT and SNEGSKA (reference sequence). With 3 bases removed from V and 3 bases from J, the gap between germline ends came to 12 bases. CDR3 amino acids: CSASFLGVGANVLTF. The CDR3 nucleotides are TGCAGTGCTAGTTTTTTGGGAGTTGGGGCCAACGTCCTGACTTTC.

This chain connects TRBV6-2 or TRBV6-3 to TRBJ2-7; 8 positions agree with TRBD2. Trimming removed 2 bases from V and 0 bases from J; junction bases left unmatched: 9. The CDR3 consists of 17 residues. Per the germline V gene, CDR1 is MNHEY and CDR2 is SVGEGT. The CDR3: CASSYGGVAGSSYEQYF. In nucleotides, the CDR3 is TGTGCCAGCAGTTACGGGGGCGTAGCGGGAAGCTCCTACGAGCAGTACTTC.

This clonotype was recorded many times. The chain uses TRBV7-8 and TRBJ2-7; D is ambiguous. V lost 5 bases to trimming and J lost 3 bases, with 11 bases between them. The CDR3 runs 13 residues. Germline V gene data show CDR1 as SGHVS and CDR2 as FQNEAQ. The chain's CDR3 is CASSPDNNYEQYF. The CDR3 nucleotides are TGTGCCAGCAGCCCCGATAACAACTACGAGCAGTACTTC.

For the CDR3, the DNA is TGTGCCAGCAGCTTGGGGAACAGGGATGACAGCACAGATACGCAGTATTTT. It is translated as CASSLGNRDDSTDTQYF. The chain links TRBV9 to TRBJ2-3; TRBD1 might be the D (6 bases). CDR3 size: 17 residues. Trimming removed 4 bases at V and 0 bases at J, with 18 bases between. Germline V gene lookup returns CDR1 SGDLS and CDR2 YYNGEE.

The rearrangement joins TRBV10-3 to TRBJ2-1, with D perhaps TRBD1 or TRBD2 (5 bases each). CDR1 ENHRY and CDR2 SYGVKD come from the germline V gene. The CDR3 loop spans 18 amino acids. Trimming pared 7 bases from V and 3 bases from J, leaving 25 bases between. Written as DNA, the CDR3 is TGTGCCATCACCCCAGAGGGGCAGGGTGGCTATGGCTACAATGAGCAGTTCTTC. This translates into CAITPEGQGGYGYNEQFF.

This clonotype was seen many times. The chain has TRBV6-5 and TRBJ2-7; TRBD2 is a possible D gene (5 bases). The CDR3 spans 13 residues. V was pared by 6 bases and J by 2 bases, with 11 bases between. The V gene's germline CDR1 is MNHEY and CDR2 SVGAGI. The CDR3 protein is CASSERGTYEQYF. CDR3 bases: TGTGCCAGCAGCGAACGGGGAACCTACGAGCAGTACTTC.

This clonotype appeared a few times. V is TRBV27 and J is TRBJ2-5, with D unclear. The V end lost 5 bases, the J end lost 2 bases, and 15 bases lay between the germline ends. The CDR3 contains 15 residues. The germline V gene encodes CDR1 MNHEY and CDR2 SMNVEV (reference sequence). CDR3 amino acids: CASSQWSASQETQYF. CDR3 nucleotides: TGTGCCAGCAGTCAATGGTCTGCTTCTCAAGAGACCCAGTACTTC.